One and the same sample provided the 26 T cell receptor beta chains below, sequenced in a study of blood T cell repertoires in COVID-19. The method was immunoSEQ multiplex PCR; TCRdb's version includes in-frame clones alone and lacks a portion of them. The sample contains fewer than 500,000 clones, around 90% of which appear only once. Sequencing was performed on PBMCs or T cells enriched from blood (not recorded which). These TCRs come from a young woman who had recovered from COVID-19.

The V and J genes are TRBV15 and TRBJ2-5; 11 nucleotides agree with TRBD2. The CDR3 has 16 residues. Per the germline V gene, CDR1 is LNHNV and CDR2 is YYDKDF (reference sequence). V shed 5 bases and J 0 bases; nucleotides not matched to a gene: 5. In DNA, the CDR3 is TGTGCCACCAGCCGAAGACTAGCGGGGTACCAAGAGACCCAGTACTTC. Amino acid sequence: CATSRRLAGYQETQYF.

The CDR3 DNA reads TGCGCCAGCAGCGGGGGACCGGGGGAGCCCCAGCATTTT. Protein: CASSGGPGEPQHF. The chain couples TRBV5-1 to TRBJ1-5, with TRBD1 as a possible D gene (5 bases). Germline V CDR1 and CDR2: SGHRS, YFSETQ. Trimming stripped 4 bases from V and 8 bases from J, with 13 bases between. The CDR3 totals 13 residues.

This chain connects TRBV27 to TRBJ1-1, with 10 bases lining up with TRBD1. The J segment lost 1 base and the V segment lost 8 bases, leaving 19 bases of the junction unmatched. Germline V gene data show CDR1 as MNHEY and CDR2 as SMNVEV (reference sequence). There are 19 residues in the CDR3. The CDR3 DNA reads as TGTGCCAGCCGTTCGCTTACTAAGGACAGGGGGGCCAGGAACACTGAAGCTTTCTTT. Translating it yields CASRSLTKDRGARNTEAFF.

V and J are TRBV15 and TRBJ2-7; TRBD2 might be the D (5 bases). CDR3 length: 15 residues. The V end was cut by 1 base, the J end by 0 bases, with 10 bases between. CDR1 LNHNV and CDR2 YYDKDF come from the germline V gene (reference sequence). Here the CDR3 reads CATSRARESSYEQYF. As DNA, the CDR3 is TGTGCCACCAGCAGAGCAAGGGAGAGCTCCTACGAGCAGTACTTC.

CDR3 sequence: CAWATGTGYGYTF. In DNA, the CDR3 is TGTGCCTGGGCAACCGGGACAGGATATGGCTACACCTTC. This sequence joins TRBV30 and TRBJ1-2, with 8 positions matching TRBD1. CDR3 length: 13 residues. Germline CDR1 is GTSNPN and CDR2 is SVGIG (reference sequence). V dropped 5 bases and J dropped 5; count of bases not matched to a gene: 7.

This clone was recorded once. V and J are TRBV5-1 and TRBJ2-3; 7 nucleotides match TRBD2. This CDR3 is 14 amino acids long. Germline-derived CDR1 and CDR2 are SGHRS and YFSETQ. The junction had 5 bases not matched to a gene; V was cut back by 7 bases and J by 0 bases. CDR3 loop: CASGGVSSTDTQYF. As DNA, the CDR3 is TGCGCCAGCGGGGGGGTGTCTAGCACAGATACGCAGTATTTT.

The J gene is TRBJ2-7, the V gene TRBV5-1, with unresolved D. This CDR3 contains 14 residues. CDR1 and CDR2 from the germline V gene are SGHRS and YFSETQ. V was cut by 4 bases and J by 3 bases, with 14 bases left in between. CDR3 loop: CASSQTGVRYEQYF. The CDR3 nucleotides read TGCGCCAGCAGCCAGACTGGAGTTCGCTACGAGCAGTACTTC.

The chain carries TRBV7-2 and TRBJ1-2, with a weak D call TRBD1 (6 bases). Trimming removed 0 bases from V and 5 bases from J, with 13 bases in between. Germline loops: CDR1 SGHTA, CDR2 FQGNSA. The CDR3 extends over 15 amino acids. In DNA, the CDR3 is TGTGCCAGCAGCTTAGCAACGGGGACACTTTATGGCTACACCTTC. Amino acid sequence: CASSLATGTLYGYTF.

This chain connects TRBV7-9 to TRBJ1-4; D is possibly TRBD1 (5 bases). From germline, CDR1 is SEHNR and CDR2 FQNEAQ (reference sequence). The CDR3 loop spans 14 amino acids. The germline V and J ends were trimmed by 2 bases and 8 bases, with 12 bases remaining between them. The chain's CDR3 is CASSLRGEEEKLFF. CDR3 DNA: TGTGCCAGCAGCTTACGAGGGGAGGAGGAAAAACTGTTTTTT.

This clone was observed a single time. The chain is built from TRBV7-6 and TRBJ2-7, with D maybe TRBD2 (5 bases). The CDR3 has 13 amino acids. Trimming removed 2 bases at V and 6 bases at J, with 11 bases between. Germline lookup yields CDR1 SGHVS and CDR2 FNYEAQ. CDR3 nucleotides: TGTGCCAGCAGCTTACAAGGGAGCGGCGAGCAGTACTTC. Protein sequence: CASSLQGSGEQYF.

The CDR3 loop is CASSDGVNEQFF. CDR3 sequence (DNA): TGTGCCAGCAGTGACGGAGTAAATGAGCAGTTCTTC. The chain couples TRBV2 to TRBJ2-1; D uncertain. CDR3 length: 12 amino acids. Trimming shortened V by 3 bases and J by 7 bases, and 7 bases separated the two germline ends. The germline V gene encodes CDR1 SNHLY and CDR2 FYNNEI. Drawing the rest from reference TRBV2 and TRBJ2-1, the complete variable domain is EPEVTQTPSHQVTQMGQEVILRCVPISNHLYFYWYRQILGQKVEFLVSFYNNEISEKSEIFDDQFSVERPDGSNFTLKIRSTKLEDSAMYFCASSDGVNEQFFGPGTRLTVL.

The chain employs TRBV4-1 and TRBJ1-3; D remains unclear. The length of the CDR3 is 13 residues. V dropped 6 bases and J dropped 3 bases, with 9 bases sitting between them. Looked up from germline, CDR1 is MGHRA and CDR2 is YSYEKL. CDR3 residues: CASSGPFGNTIYF. In DNA form, the CDR3 reads TGCGCCAGCAGTGGCCCCTTTGGAAACACCATATATTTT.

This chain joins TRBV28 and TRBJ1-6; weak D call: TRBD1 (5 bases). CDR1 MDHEN and CDR2 SYDVKM come from the germline V gene. Trimming pared 5 bases from V and 6 bases from J, leaving 14 bases between. This CDR3 has 15 amino acids. Here the CDR3 DNA reads TGTGCCAGCAGTGGAGGGGTTTTCTTTAATTCACCCCTCCACTTT. It specifies CASSGGVFFNSPLHF.

The chain combines TRBV6-5 with TRBJ1-6, with TRBD1 as a possible D gene (5 bases). V lost 1 base to trimming and J lost 10 bases, with 11 bases between them. CDR1 and CDR2 (germline): MNHEY, SVGAGI. This CDR3 is built from 14 residues. The CDR3 reads CASSYFLGESPLHF. CDR3 nucleotides: TGTGCCAGCAGTTACTTTTTAGGGGAATCACCCCTCCACTTT.

CDR3 residues: CASSLTIITFGYTF. CDR3 in DNA: TGTGCCAGTAGCCTGACAATTATTACCTTTGGCTACACCTTC. This chain links TRBV19 with TRBJ1-2, with unresolved D. Trimming removed 6 bases from V and 7 bases from J, with 18 bases in between. Germline values: CDR1 LNHDA, CDR2 SQIVND (reference sequence). This CDR3 region has 14 residues.

This clone has just one count. V usage is TRBV29-1 and J usage is TRBJ1-5; maybe TRBD1 (6 bases). This CDR3 region has 14 residues. CDR1 and CDR2 (germline): SQVTM, ANQGSEA. The V gene lost 7 bases and the J gene lost 7 bases, with 20 bases spanning the gap. This CDR3 reads CSAAGGRGGQPQHF. CDR3 sequence (DNA): TGCAGCGCCGCGGGGGGCAGGGGAGGACAGCCCCAGCATTTT.

V is TRBV18 and J is TRBJ1-5; 7 positions agree with TRBD1. Germline-derived CDR1 and CDR2 are KGHSH and LQKENI. Trimming took 3 bases from V and 0 from J; bases not matched to a gene: 8. CDR3 length equals 17 residues. The CDR3 nucleotides are TGTGCCAGCTCACCTAAGCCCGGGACAGATAGCAATCAGCCCCAGCATTTT. This sequence encodes CASSPKPGTDSNQPQHF.

V and J are TRBV27 and TRBJ2-6; D unclear. The germline gives CDR1 MNHEY, CDR2 SMNVEV (reference sequence). The CDR3 runs to 15 residues. V lost 0 bases to trimming and J lost 2 bases, with 5 bases between them. CDR3 DNA sequence: TGTGCCAGCAGTTTATCCAGGACTGGGGCCAACGTCCTGACTTTC. Translating it yields CASSLSRTGANVLTF.

This clone was counted between two and nine times. The CDR3 protein is CASSQGLAAVNYEQYF. CDR3 in DNA: TGCGCCAGCAGCCAAGGCCTAGCGGCGGTTAACTACGAGCAGTACTTC. The rearrangement links TRBV4-1 to TRBJ2-7; 7 nucleotides align to TRBD2. V dropped 1 base and J dropped 3; count of bases not matched to a gene: 9. CDR1 is MGHRA, CDR2 YSYEKL, per germline. The CDR3 length is 16 residues.

The chain employs TRBV5-1 and TRBJ2-7, with 7 bases aligning to TRBD2. From germline, CDR1 is SGHRS and CDR2 YFSETQ. The V gene end was trimmed by 1 base and the J gene end by 4 bases; junction bases not matched to a gene: 8. This CDR3 is built from 15 residues. In DNA form, the CDR3 reads TGCGCCAGCAGCTTGTGGCGGGGGATGGGGTACGAGCAGTACTTC. Translation gives CASSLWRGMGYEQYF.

The chain carries TRBV2 and TRBJ1-2; D uncertain. V was clipped by 8 bases and J by 0 bases, with 10 bases between them. The CDR3 loop spans 13 amino acids. The V gene's germline CDR1 is SNHLY and CDR2 FYNNEI. CDR3 loop: CASPGDANYGYTF. CDR3 nucleotides: TGTGCCAGCCCCGGGGATGCTAACTATGGCTACACCTTC.

This CDR3 is CASRVDRDTEAFF. CDR3 nucleotides: TGTGCCAGCAGAGTAGACAGGGACACTGAAGCTTTCTTT. V is TRBV6-5 and J is TRBJ1-1; 7 bases agree with TRBD1. Germline assignment: CDR1 MNHEY and CDR2 SVGAGI. The CDR3 has 13 amino acids. J was trimmed by 3 bases and V by 6 bases; bases with no gene match: 4.

This chain links TRBV5-6 with TRBJ1-5, with a possible D match to TRBD1 (5 bases). Trimming removed 3 bases from V and 5 bases from J, with 15 bases in between. The CDR3 sequence is 15 residues long. The V gene's germline CDR1 is SGHDT and CDR2 YYEEEE. CDR3 in amino acids: CASSSRFGGYQPQHF. DNA for the CDR3: TGTGCCAGCAGCTCACGATTCGGGGGGTATCAGCCCCAGCATTTT.

The chain is built from TRBV21-1 and TRBJ2-7; TRBD2, as called in the table, went unchecked against the DNA. TRBV21-1 is assigned pseudogene status. The CDR3 is 12 amino acids. The CDR3 DNA reads TGTGCCAGCAGCAACGACTGCTACGAGCAGTACTTC. Protein: CASSNDCYEQYF.

The chain has TRBV4-2 and TRBJ2-7, with 13 nucleotides matching TRBD2. The germline V gene has CDR1 LGHNA and CDR2 YNFKEQ. This CDR3 has 20 amino acids. After removal of 0 bases from V and 3 bases from J, the junction contained 14 bases not matched to a gene. The CDR3 coding sequence is TGTGCCAGCAGCCAAGATCCCGGACTAGCGGGGGCCTACTTGGGCTACGAGCAGTACTTC. This translates into CASSQDPGLAGAYLGYEQYF.

The rearrangement joins TRBV7-7 to TRBJ2-6; TRBD1 aligns across 9 bases. From germline, CDR1 is SSHAT and CDR2 FNYEAQ (reference sequence). Unmatched junction bases numbered 4, after V lost 0 bases and J lost 1 base. The CDR3 spans 18 residues. CDR3 loop: CASSLATGGRSGANVLTF. The CDR3 DNA reads TGTGCCAGCAGCTTAGCTACAGGGGGCAGGTCTGGGGCCAACGTCCTGACTTTC.